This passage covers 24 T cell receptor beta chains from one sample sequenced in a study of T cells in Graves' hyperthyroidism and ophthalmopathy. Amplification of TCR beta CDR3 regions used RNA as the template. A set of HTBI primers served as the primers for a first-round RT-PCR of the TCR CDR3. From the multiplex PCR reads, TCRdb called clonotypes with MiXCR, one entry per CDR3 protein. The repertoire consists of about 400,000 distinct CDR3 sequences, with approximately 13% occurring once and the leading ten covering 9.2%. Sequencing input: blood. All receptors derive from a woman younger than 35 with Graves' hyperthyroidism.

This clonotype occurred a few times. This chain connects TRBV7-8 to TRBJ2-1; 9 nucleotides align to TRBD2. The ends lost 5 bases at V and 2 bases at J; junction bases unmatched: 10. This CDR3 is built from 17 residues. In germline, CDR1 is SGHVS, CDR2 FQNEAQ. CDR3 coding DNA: TGTGCCAGCAGCCCTGGGCTTAGCGGGAGTACCTACAATGAGCAGTTCTTC. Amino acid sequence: CASSPGLSGSTYNEQFF.

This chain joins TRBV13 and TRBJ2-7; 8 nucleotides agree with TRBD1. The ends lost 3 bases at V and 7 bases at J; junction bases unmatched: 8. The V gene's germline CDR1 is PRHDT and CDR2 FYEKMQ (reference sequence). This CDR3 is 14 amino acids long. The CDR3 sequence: CASSFGQGGDEQYF. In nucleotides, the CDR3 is TGTGCCAGCAGCTTCGGACAGGGCGGAGATGAGCAGTACTTC.

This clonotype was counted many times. The CDR3 region has the DNA TGTGCCATCAAAACTCGGGGGCCGGGATCCTACAATGAGCAGTTCTTC. Residues: CAIKTRGPGSYNEQFF. The chain uses TRBV7-2 and TRBJ2-1, with D perhaps being TRBD1 or TRBD2 (6 bases each). The CDR3 extends over 16 amino acids. V was shortened by 10 bases and J by 1 base, with 20 bases between the two germline ends. CDR1 is SGHTA and CDR2 is FQGNSA in the germline V gene.

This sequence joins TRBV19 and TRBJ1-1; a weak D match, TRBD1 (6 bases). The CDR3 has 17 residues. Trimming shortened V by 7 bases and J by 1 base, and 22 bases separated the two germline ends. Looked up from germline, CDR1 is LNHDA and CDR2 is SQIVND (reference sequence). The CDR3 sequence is CASTLAGTTKGNTEAFF. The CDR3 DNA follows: TGTGCCAGTACCCTAGCCGGGACAACTAAGGGGAACACTGAAGCTTTCTTT.

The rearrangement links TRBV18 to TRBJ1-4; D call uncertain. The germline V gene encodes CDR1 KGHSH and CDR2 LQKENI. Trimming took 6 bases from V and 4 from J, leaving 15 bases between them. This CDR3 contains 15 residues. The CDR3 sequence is CASSAMGILNEKLFF. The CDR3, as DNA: TGTGCCAGCTCTGCCATGGGGATCCTTAATGAAAAACTGTTTTTT.

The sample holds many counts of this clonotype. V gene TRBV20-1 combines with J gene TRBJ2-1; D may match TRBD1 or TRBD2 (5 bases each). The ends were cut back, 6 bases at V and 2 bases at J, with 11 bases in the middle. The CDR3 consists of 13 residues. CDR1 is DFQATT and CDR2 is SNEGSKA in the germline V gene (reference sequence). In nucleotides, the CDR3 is TGCAGTGCCTCGGGACCAACCTACAATGAGCAGTTCTTC. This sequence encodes CSASGPTYNEQFF.

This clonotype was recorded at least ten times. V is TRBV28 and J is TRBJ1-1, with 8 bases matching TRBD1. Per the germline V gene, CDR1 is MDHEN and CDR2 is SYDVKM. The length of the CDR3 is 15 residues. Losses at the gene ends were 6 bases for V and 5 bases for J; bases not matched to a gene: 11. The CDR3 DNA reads TGTGCCAGCAGATCCCTGACAGGGGCCGGGACTGAAGCTTTCTTT. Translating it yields CASRSLTGAGTEAFF.

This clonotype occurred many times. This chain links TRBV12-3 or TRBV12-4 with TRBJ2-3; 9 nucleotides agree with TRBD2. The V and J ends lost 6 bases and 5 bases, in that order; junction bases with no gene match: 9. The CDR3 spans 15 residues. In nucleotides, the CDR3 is TGTGCCAGCAGGGGACTAGCCGGAGAACAAGATACGCAGTATTTT. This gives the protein CASRGLAGEQDTQYF.

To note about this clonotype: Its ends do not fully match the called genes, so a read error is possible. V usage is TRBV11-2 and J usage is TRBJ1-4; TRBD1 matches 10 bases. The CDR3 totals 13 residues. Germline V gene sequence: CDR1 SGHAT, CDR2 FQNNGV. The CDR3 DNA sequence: TGTGCCAGCAGGGACAGGGGGGAGGAAAAACTGTTCTTT. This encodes CASRDRGEEKLFF.

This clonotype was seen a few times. This chain's CDR3 is CSAPDTNYGYTF. The CDR3 DNA follows: TGCAGTGCCCCGGACACTAACTATGGCTACACCTTC. The V call is TRBV20-1, the J call TRBJ1-2; D may be TRBD1 (5 bases). The germline V and J ends were trimmed by 6 bases and 0 bases, with 8 bases remaining between them. Germline-derived CDR1 and CDR2 are DFQATT and SNEGSKA (reference sequence). There are 12 residues in the CDR3.

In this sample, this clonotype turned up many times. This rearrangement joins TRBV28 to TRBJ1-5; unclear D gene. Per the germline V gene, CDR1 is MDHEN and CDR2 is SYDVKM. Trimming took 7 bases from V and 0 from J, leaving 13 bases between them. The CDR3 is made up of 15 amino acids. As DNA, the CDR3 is TGTGCCAGCATCTTCGGCGCATTTAGCAATCAGCCCCAGCATTTT. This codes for CASIFGAFSNQPQHF.

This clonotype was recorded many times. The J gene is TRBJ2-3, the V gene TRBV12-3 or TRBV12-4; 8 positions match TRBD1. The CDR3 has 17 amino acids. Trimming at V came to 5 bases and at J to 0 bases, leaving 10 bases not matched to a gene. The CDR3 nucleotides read TGTGCCAGCAGTCCTCGCAGGGGGCCCCGAAGCACAGATACGCAGTATTTT. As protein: CASSPRRGPRSTDTQYF.

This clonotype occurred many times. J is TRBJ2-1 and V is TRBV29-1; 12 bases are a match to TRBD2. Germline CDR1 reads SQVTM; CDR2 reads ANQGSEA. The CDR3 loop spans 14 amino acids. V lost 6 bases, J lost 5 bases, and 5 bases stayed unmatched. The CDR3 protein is CSVPRTSGDNEQFF. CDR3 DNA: TGCAGCGTCCCACGGACTAGCGGGGACAATGAGCAGTTCTTC.

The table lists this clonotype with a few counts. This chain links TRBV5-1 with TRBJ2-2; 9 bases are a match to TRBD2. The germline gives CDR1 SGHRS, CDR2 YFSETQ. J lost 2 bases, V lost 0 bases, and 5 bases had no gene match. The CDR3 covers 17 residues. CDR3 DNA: TGCGCCAGCAGCTTGGCCAGACTAGCGGACAACACCGGGGAGCTGTTTTTT. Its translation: CASSLARLADNTGELFF.

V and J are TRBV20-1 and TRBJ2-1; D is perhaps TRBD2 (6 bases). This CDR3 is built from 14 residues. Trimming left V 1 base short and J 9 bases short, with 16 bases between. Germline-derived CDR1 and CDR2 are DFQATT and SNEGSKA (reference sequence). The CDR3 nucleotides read TGCAGTGCTAGAGTGGCGGGGCTCGATATTGAGCAGTTCTTC. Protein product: CSARVAGLDIEQFF.

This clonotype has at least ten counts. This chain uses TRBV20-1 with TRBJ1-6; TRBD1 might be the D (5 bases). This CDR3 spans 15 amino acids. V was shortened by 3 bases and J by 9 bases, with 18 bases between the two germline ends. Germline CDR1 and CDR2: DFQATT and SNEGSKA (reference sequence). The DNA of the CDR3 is TGCAGTGCTAGGGGTGGGACGGGCAAGGGTTCACCCCTCCACTTT. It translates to CSARGGTGKGSPLHF.

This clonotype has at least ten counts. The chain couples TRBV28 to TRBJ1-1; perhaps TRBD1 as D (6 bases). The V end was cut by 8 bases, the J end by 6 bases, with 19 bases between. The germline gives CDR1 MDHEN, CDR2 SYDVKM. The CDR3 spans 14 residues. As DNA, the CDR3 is TGTGCCAGCGCCTCGGACAGTCCAAATTCTGAAGCTTTCTTT. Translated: CASASDSPNSEAFF.

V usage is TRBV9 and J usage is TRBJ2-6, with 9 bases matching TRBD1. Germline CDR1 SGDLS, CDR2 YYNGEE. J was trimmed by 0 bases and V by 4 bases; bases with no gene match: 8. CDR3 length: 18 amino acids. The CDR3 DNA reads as TGTGCCAGCAGCTGGGGGGACAGGGTCGACTCTGGGGCCAACGTCCTGACTTTC. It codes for CASSWGDRVDSGANVLTF.

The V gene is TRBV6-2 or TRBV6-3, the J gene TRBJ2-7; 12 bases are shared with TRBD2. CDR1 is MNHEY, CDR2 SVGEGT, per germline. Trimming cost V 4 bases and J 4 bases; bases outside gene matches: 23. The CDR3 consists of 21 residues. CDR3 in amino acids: CASSFSTGRLAGEFVLYEQYF. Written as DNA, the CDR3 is TGTGCCAGCAGTTTTTCAACGGGTCGACTAGCGGGGGAATTTGTTCTTTACGAGCAGTACTTC.

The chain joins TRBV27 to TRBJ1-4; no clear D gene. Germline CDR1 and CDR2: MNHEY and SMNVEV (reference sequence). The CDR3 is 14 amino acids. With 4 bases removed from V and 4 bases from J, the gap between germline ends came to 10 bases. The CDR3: CASSSMKYNEKLFF. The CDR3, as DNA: TGTGCCAGCAGTTCGATGAAGTATAATGAAAAACTGTTTTTT.

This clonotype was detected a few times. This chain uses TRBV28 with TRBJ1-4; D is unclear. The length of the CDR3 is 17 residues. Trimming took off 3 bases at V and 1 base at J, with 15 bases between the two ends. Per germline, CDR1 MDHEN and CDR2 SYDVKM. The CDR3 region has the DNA TGTGCCAGCAGTTTCCTCCAGTATCGGATAACTAATGAAAAACTGTTTTTT. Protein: CASSFLQYRITNEKLFF.

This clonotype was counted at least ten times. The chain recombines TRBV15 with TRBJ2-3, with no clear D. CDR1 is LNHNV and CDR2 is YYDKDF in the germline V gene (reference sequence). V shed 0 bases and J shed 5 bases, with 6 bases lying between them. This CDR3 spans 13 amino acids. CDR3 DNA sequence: TGTGCCACCAGCAGAGATAGGGAAGATACGCAGTATTTT. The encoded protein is CATSRDREDTQYF.

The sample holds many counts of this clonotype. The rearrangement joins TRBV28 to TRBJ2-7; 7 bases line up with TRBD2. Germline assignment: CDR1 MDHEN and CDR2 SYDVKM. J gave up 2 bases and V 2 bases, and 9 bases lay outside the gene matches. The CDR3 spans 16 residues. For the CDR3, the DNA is TGTGCCAGCAGTTTAAGCGGGGCTGCTTCTACCTACGAGCAGTACTTC. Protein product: CASSLSGAASTYEQYF.

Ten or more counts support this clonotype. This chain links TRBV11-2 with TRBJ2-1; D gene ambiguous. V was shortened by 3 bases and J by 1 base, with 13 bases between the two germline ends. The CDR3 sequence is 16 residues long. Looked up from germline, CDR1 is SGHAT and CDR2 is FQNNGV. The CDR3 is CASSFALGRSYNEQFF. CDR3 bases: TGTGCCAGCAGCTTTGCCTTGGGCCGTTCCTACAATGAGCAGTTCTTC.